Reported below is one TCR beta chain. The CDR3 is made up of 17 amino acids. Original processing methods: Amplification of reference gene primers was used by the study to estimate nucleated cell counts. This table comes from immunoSEQ multiplex PCR, and its TCRdb copy is limited to in-frame clones, with some not included. D and trimming come from the DNA, and the V and J calls and clone size come from that table. Of approximately 150,000 clones listed, roughly 89% are singletons. The sample is drawn from a study of blood T cell repertoires in COVID-19. Study information: COVID-19 samples collected from the United States, Italy and Spain covered acute and convalescent phases. PBMCs, B-cell-depleted T cells, or T cells were the source of the cDNA or gDNA that made up the material.

The chain recombines TRBV21-1 with TRBJ2-1; TRBD2, as called in the table, went unchecked against the DNA. TRBV21-1 has pseudogene status. This sequence originates from a woman in her fifties or sixties with active or convalescent COVID-19. Sequences were obtained from peripheral blood. This chain's CDR3 is CASSKANGRAVYNEQFF. The CDR3 DNA follows: TGTGCCAGCAGCAAAGCGAACGGGAGGGCCGTCTACAATGAGCAGTTCTTC.